Given below is one T cell receptor beta chain in context. This sample was included in a study of blood T cell repertoires in COVID-19. V lost 7 bases to trimming and J lost 4 bases, with 22 bases between them. CDR3 size: 16 residues. Germline V CDR1 and CDR2: SGHAT, FQDESV (reference sequence). Clones were read by immunoSEQ multiplex PCR, and TCRdb kept only the in-frame ones, dropping some. The sample lists some 200,000 clones, about 90% occurring once. The participants were between about 18 and 90 years old and came from 24 US areas. The clonotype was recovered from a woman aged 25 to 39 who had recovered from COVID-19. The chain carries TRBV11-1 and TRBJ2-5; perhaps TRBD2 as D (8 bases). Input material: PBMCs or T cells enriched from blood (not recorded which). The CDR3 loop is CASTKGPGRGRETQYF. The DNA for the CDR3 is TGTGCCAGCACCAAAGGGCCCGGGAGGGGGCGAGAGACCCAGTACTTC. Using reference TRBV11-1 and TRBJ2-5 for the parts outside the CDR3, the full variable domain is EAEVAQSPRYKITEKSQAVAFWCDPISGHATLYWYRQILGQGPELLVQFQDESVVDDSQLPKDRFSAERLKGVDSTLKIQPAELGDSAMYLCASTKGPGRGRETQYFGPGTRLLVL.